These 11 T cell receptor beta chains came from one sample sequenced in a study of CD8 T cells in ankylosing spondylitis. TCRdb reanalysed the 5' RACE reads using MiXCR and keeps one entry per CDR3 protein. The table shows a few hundred thousand distinct CDR3 sequences, with 20% to 25% occurring only once. The sample consisted of blood, either unsorted or a sorted T cell fraction (not recorded which). Source of these receptors: a male donor with ankylosing spondylitis or in good health (not recorded which).

This chain connects TRBV20-1 to TRBJ1-5; D possibly corresponds to TRBD1 (6 bases). Trimming removed 3 bases from V and 7 bases from J, with 16 bases in between. This CDR3 comprises 14 residues. CDR1 is DFQATT and CDR2 is SNEGSKA in the germline V gene (reference sequence). CDR3 sequence: CSARDRGERQPQHF. DNA of the CDR3: TGCAGTGCTAGGGACAGAGGGGAGCGACAGCCCCAGCATTTT.

V usage is TRBV20-1 and J usage is TRBJ2-7; no clear D. V was clipped by 0 bases and J by 1 base, with 10 bases between them. Germline CDR1 DFQATT, CDR2 SNEGSKA (reference sequence). This CDR3 has 14 amino acids. In DNA, the CDR3 is TGCAGTGCTAGAGAGCCCACGGTTTCCTACGAGCAGTACTTC. The encoded protein is CSAREPTVSYEQYF.

This clonotype was observed a few times. The rearrangement uses TRBV9 and TRBJ2-1, with a tentative D call TRBD2 (7 bases). The CDR3 is 19 residues long. Germline V CDR1 and CDR2: SGDLS, YYNGEE. V was trimmed by 4 bases and J by 0 bases, leaving 23 bases between them. The CDR3 coding sequence is TGTGCCAGCAGCCTCCCCGGGGAGGCGGGGGCCGGCTCCTACAATGAGCAGTTCTTC. It yields the protein CASSLPGEAGAGSYNEQFF.

The rearrangement uses TRBV7-8 and TRBJ2-2, with D hard to call. Germline loops: CDR1 SGHVS, CDR2 FQNEAQ. This CDR3 region has 15 residues. V lost 1 base and J lost 3, with 9 bases in between. Here the CDR3 reads CASSLGLTYTGELFF. The CDR3 DNA is TGTGCCAGCAGCTTAGGACTGACTTACACCGGGGAGCTGTTTTTT.

The rearrangement uses TRBV7-8 and TRBJ2-3; 7 nucleotides align to TRBD1. V lost 2 bases to trimming and J lost 3 bases; unmatched junction nucleotides: 8. CDR3 length equals 16 residues. Germline V gene sequence: CDR1 SGHVS, CDR2 FQNEAQ. CDR3 bases: TGTGCCAGCAGCTTACAGACAGGGATTGGGACAGATACGCAGTATTTT. Translation: CASSLQTGIGTDTQYF.

The chain has TRBV9 and TRBJ2-5; 8 positions agree with TRBD2. V was clipped by 2 bases and J by 1 base; unmatched bases: 10. This CDR3 comprises 17 residues. Germline CDR1 and CDR2: SGDLS and YYNGEE. The DNA for the CDR3 is TGTGCCAGCAGCGTTACGGGGGGGGTTCTTGGCCAAGAGACCCAGTACTTC. Translating it yields CASSVTGGVLGQETQYF. The full variable domain, completed using reference TRBV9 and TRBJ2-5, is DSGVTQTPKHLITATGQRVTLRCSPRSGDLSVYWYQQSLDQGLQFLIQYYNGEERAKGNILERFSAQQFPDLHSELNLSSLELGDSALYFCASSVTGGVLGQETQYFGPGTRLLVL.

This clonotype was seen a few times. The chain links TRBV11-2 to TRBJ2-2; no clear D gene. CDR1 and CDR2 from the germline V gene are SGHAT and FQNNGV. This CDR3 spans 12 amino acids. Between the trimmed V and J ends, which lost 2 bases and 7 bases, there was a span of 5 bases. CDR3 coding DNA: TGTGCCAGCAGCTTAACGGGCGGGGAGCTGTTTTTT. Protein product: CASSLTGGELFF.

J is TRBJ1-2 and V is TRBV18; the D is unclear. This CDR3 has 13 amino acids. Germline values: CDR1 KGHSH, CDR2 LQKENI. V was pared by 7 bases and J by 2 bases, with 11 bases between. CDR3 region: CASLRLANYGYTF. DNA for the CDR3: TGTGCCAGCTTGAGACTGGCGAACTATGGCTACACCTTC. Looking up the rest from reference TRBV18 and TRBJ1-2 gives the full variable domain: NAGVMQNPRHLVRRRGQEARLRCSPMKGHSHVYWYRQLPEEGLKFMVYLQKENIIDESGMPKERFSAEFPKEGPSILRIQQVVRGDSAAYFCASLRLANYGYTFGSGTRLTVV.

This clonotype was recorded a few times. The chain has TRBV12-3 or TRBV12-4 and TRBJ2-2; D possibly uses TRBD1 or TRBD2 (7 bases each). The V end was cut by 5 bases, the J end by 6 bases, with 19 bases between. The CDR3 totals 16 residues. The CDR3 here is CASSPGGLGGSGELFF. CDR3 nucleotide sequence: TGTGCCAGCAGTCCAGGGGGTCTGGGGGGGTCCGGGGAGCTGTTTTTT.

This sequence joins TRBV7-2 and TRBJ2-5; no firm D call. The V gene's germline CDR1 is SGHTA and CDR2 FQGNSA. V gave up 5 bases and J gave up 5 bases, with 12 bases separating them. This CDR3 has 13 residues. The CDR3 region has the DNA TGTGCCAGCAGCCCGGTGAGGTGGGAGACCCAGTACTTC. It encodes CASSPVRWETQYF.

A few counts support this clonotype. V usage is TRBV4-1 and J usage is TRBJ1-2, with 8 bases identical to TRBD1. Germline assignment: CDR1 MGHRA and CDR2 YSYEKL. J gave up 1 base and V 1 base, and 5 bases lay outside the gene matches. The CDR3 is 16 residues long. The CDR3: CASSQAGQGVNYGYTF. The DNA of the CDR3 is TGCGCCAGCAGCCAAGCCGGACAGGGCGTTAACTATGGCTACACCTTC.